This T cell receptor beta chain was profiled in a study of T-cell reconstitution after alpha-beta-depleted transplantation in children. Study-wide findings and caveats: One year post-transplant, T-cell counts and diversity were largely derived from T cells produced anew. The high TCRbeta diversity at day 60 in some patients came from surviving recipient T cells and thymic progenitors. The origin of alpha-beta T cells about two months after transplant was reportedly several hundred expanded graft clones.

This clonotype was detected a few times. Its antigen remains unknown. The V gene's germline CDR1 is MNHEY and CDR2 SVGEGT. Deletions cut 2 bases from V and 4 bases from J, with 9 bases between. This CDR3 is built from 14 residues. Unique molecular identifiers were built into the TCRbeta library. One entry per CDR3 protein results from TCRdb running MiXCR on the PCR reads. The sample has 450,000 to 550,000 distinct CDR3 sequences; approximately 10% are singletons. The sequencing here drew on PBMCs, mostly from graft donor cells, taken 180 days after TCRalphabeta/CD19-depleted stem cell transplant. The receptor's source is a female patient under 10 years old who had a stem cell transplant for aplastic anemia, so the T cells may come from the graft donor. This sequence joins TRBV6-2 or TRBV6-3 and TRBJ2-1; D is undetermined. The CDR3 here is CASSYLLKYNEQFF. The CDR3 DNA sequence: TGTGCCAGCAGTTACCTACTAAAATACAATGAGCAGTTCTTC.